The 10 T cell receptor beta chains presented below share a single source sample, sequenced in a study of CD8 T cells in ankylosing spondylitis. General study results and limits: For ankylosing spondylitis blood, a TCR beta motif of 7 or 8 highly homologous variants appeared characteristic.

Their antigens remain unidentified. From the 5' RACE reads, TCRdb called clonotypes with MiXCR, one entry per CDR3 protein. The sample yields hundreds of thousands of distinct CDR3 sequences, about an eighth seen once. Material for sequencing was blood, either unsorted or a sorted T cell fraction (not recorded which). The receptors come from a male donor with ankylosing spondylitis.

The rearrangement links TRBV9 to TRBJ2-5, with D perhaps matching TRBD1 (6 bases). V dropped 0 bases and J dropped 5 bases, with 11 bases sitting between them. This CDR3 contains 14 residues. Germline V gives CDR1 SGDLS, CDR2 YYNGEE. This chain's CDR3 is CASSVVGAGETQYF. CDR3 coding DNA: TGTGCCAGCAGCGTAGTGGGGGCCGGGGAGACCCAGTACTTC.

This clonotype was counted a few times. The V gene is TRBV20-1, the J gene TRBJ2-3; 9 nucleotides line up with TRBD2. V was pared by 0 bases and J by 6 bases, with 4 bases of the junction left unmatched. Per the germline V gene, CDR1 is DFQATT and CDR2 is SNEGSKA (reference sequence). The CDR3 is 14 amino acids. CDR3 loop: CSARDRGGADTQYF. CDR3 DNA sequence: TGCAGTGCTAGAGACCGCGGGGGGGCTGATACGCAGTATTTT.

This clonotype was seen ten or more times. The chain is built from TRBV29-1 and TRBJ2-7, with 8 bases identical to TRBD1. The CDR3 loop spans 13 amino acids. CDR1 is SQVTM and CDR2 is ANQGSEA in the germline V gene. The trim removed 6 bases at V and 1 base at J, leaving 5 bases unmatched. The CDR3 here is CSVRTGHSYEQYF. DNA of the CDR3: TGCAGCGTACGGACAGGGCATTCCTACGAGCAGTACTTC.

CDR3 DNA: TGTGCCAGCAGCCCAAATGACAGATTTGAGACCCAGTACTTC. It translates to CASSPNDRFETQYF. The chain has TRBV7-2 and TRBJ2-5; a possible D gene is TRBD1 (5 bases). V lost 5 bases and J lost 5, with 15 bases in between. Germline lookup yields CDR1 SGHTA and CDR2 FQGNSA. The CDR3 is made up of 14 amino acids.

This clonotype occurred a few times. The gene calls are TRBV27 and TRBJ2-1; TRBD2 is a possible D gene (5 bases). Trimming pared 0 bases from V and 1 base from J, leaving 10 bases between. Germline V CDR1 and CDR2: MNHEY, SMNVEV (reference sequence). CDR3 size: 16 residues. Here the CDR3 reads CASSLSILVSYNEQFF. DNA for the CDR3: TGTGCCAGCAGTTTATCGATACTAGTGTCCTACAATGAGCAGTTCTTC.

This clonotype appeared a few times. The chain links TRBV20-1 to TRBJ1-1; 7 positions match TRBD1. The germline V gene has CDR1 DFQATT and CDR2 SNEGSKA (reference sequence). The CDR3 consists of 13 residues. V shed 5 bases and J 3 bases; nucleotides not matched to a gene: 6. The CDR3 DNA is TGCAGTGCTGCAATAGGGGGCGACACTGAAGCTTTCTTT. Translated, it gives CSAAIGGDTEAFF.

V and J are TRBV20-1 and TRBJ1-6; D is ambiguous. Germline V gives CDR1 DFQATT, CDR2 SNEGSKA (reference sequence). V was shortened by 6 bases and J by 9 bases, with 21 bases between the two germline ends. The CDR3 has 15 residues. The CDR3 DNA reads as TGCAGTGCCTCTGACCAGGCCGGGCGGGCTTCACCCCTCCACTTT. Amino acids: CSASDQAGRASPLHF.

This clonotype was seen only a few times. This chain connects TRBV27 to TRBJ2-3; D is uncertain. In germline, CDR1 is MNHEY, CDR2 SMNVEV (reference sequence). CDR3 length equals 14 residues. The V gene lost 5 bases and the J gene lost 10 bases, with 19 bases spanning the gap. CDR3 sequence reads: CASSPTQVGGAQYF. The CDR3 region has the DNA TGTGCCAGCAGTCCTACCCAGGTCGGTGGGGCGCAGTATTTT.

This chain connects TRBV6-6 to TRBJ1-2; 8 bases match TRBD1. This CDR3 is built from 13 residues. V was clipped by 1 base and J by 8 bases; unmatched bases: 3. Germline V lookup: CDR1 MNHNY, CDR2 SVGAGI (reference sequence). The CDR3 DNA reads TGTGCCAGCAGTTACTTCCAGGGGGCCGGCTACACCTTC. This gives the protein CASSYFQGAGYTF.

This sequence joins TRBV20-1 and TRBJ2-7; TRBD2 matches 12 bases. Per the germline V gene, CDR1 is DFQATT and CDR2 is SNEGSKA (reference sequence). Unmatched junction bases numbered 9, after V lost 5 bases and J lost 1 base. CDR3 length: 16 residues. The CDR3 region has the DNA TGCAGTGCTCCCCGAGGACTAGCGGGGAGTTCCTACGAGCAGTACTTC. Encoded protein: CSAPRGLAGSSYEQYF.